The 5 T cell receptor beta chains given below trace back to one sample, sequenced in a study of cytomegalovirus exposure and HLA in healthy donors. The method was immunoSEQ multiplex PCR; TCRdb's version includes in-frame clones alone and lacks a portion of them. The table has about 79,000 clones, approximately 93% seen once. Sequenced material: PBMCs. These receptors were collected from a woman younger than 45 in good health and CMV-seronegative.

V and J are TRBV27 and TRBJ1-1, with D uncertain. Germline CDR1 MNHEY, CDR2 SMNVEV (reference sequence). V lost 2 bases and J 2 bases, leaving 9 bases between the germline ends. The CDR3 loop spans 14 amino acids. CDR3 DNA: TGTGCCAGCAGTTTAGCCCGGGGTAACACTGAAGCTTTCTTT. Protein: CASSLARGNTEAFF.

The rearrangement links TRBV6-4 to TRBJ2-7; possible D gene TRBD2, 6 bases. The CDR3 is made up of 16 amino acids. Germline lookup yields CDR1 MRHNA and CDR2 SNTAGT. Trimming removed 7 bases from V and 5 bases from J, with 24 bases in between. DNA of the CDR3: TGTGCCAGCATTGTCCAGCGAAGGGAGGAATGTGACGAGCAGTACTTC. It translates to CASIVQRREECDEQYF.

The chain joins TRBV2 to TRBJ1-3, with D possibly TRBD1 on 5 matching bases. Trimming took off 8 bases at V and 1 base at J, with 9 bases between the two ends. The CDR3 sequence is 13 residues long. Germline values: CDR1 SNHLY, CDR2 FYNNEI. Here the CDR3 DNA reads TGTGCCAGCGGTTACAGGTCTGGAAACACCATATATTTT. This translates into CASGYRSGNTIYF.

The rearrangement joins TRBV9 to TRBJ1-1, with TRBD1 matching 7 bases. The J segment lost 1 base and the V segment lost 4 bases, leaving 4 bases of the junction unmatched. Germline CDR1 and CDR2: SGDLS and YYNGEE. This CDR3 region has 14 residues. The CDR3 nucleotides read TGTGCCAGCAGCCAGGGGGGCACGAACACTGAAGCTTTCTTT. This gives the protein CASSQGGTNTEAFF.

The CDR3 spells CASSQAGRDQPQHF. CDR3 DNA sequence: TGTGCCAGCAGCCAAGCTGGGAGGGATCAGCCCCAGCATTTT. This chain links TRBV14 with TRBJ1-5; the D is unclear. The V end was cut by 1 base, the J end by 5 bases, with 9 bases between. Germline CDR1 and CDR2: SGHDN and FVKESK. This CDR3 is 14 amino acids long. Complete variable domain (other parts from reference TRBV14 and TRBJ1-5): EAGVTQFPSHSVIEKGQTVTLRCDPISGHDNLYWYRRVMGKEIKFLLHFVKESKQDESGMPNNRFLAERTGGTYSTLKVQPAELEDSGVYFCASSQAGRDQPQHFGDGTRLSIL.